The clone carrying this TCR beta chain was picked up a small number of times. Sample-barcoded 5' priming and a J-beta primer mix drove a second PCR of roughly 6 to 12 cycles. All cDNA molecules were each tagged by a template-switch adaptor with 12 random nucleotides. MiXCR was run by TCRdb on the 5' RACE reads, yielding one entry per CDR3 protein. The sample shows 1.5 million to 2 million distinct CDR3 sequences, 28% of them seen only once. The sample originates from a study of blood T cells in healthy people across ages. There are 15 residues in the CDR3. V shed 2 bases and J 9 bases; nucleotides not matched to a gene: 10. The germline CDR1 and CDR2 sequences are MNHEY and SVGAGI. Peripheral blood was drawn, about 10 milliliters per donor.

V gene TRBV6-5 combines with J gene TRBJ2-1, with TRBD2 matching 7 bases. The sample was blood. The sequence was collected from a woman in her twenties or thirties in good health. Written as DNA, the CDR3 is TGTGCCAGCAGTTACGTTAGGGAGGGGAGGGGTGAGCAGTTCTTC. Translation gives CASSYVREGRGEQFF.